Described below is a single T cell receptor beta chain sequence and its context. This record belongs to a study of blood T cell repertoires in COVID-19. Background on the study: Nucleic acid was either cDNA or gDNA, and it came from T cells, B-cell-depleted T cells, or PBMCs.

This CDR3 comprises 12 residues. Germline CDR1 GTSNPN, CDR2 SVGIG (reference sequence). V lost 2 bases and J lost 6, with 5 bases in between. Methods used by the authors: Estimated nucleated cell counts came from reference gene primer amplification. Profiling relied on immunoSEQ multiplex PCR, and the TCRdb table lists in-frame clones only, not all of them. Clone size and V and J calls were adopted from that table, with D and trimming inferred from the DNA. The profile shows about 240,000 clones, roughly four fifths of them singletons. The TCR originated in a woman aged 70-85 years with acute or convalescent COVID-19. V usage is TRBV30 and J usage is TRBJ1-6; no clear D. The source material was peripheral blood. CDR3 loop: CAWSHPNSPLHF. The CDR3 nucleotides are TGTGCCTGGAGTCATCCTAATTCACCCCTCCACTTT.